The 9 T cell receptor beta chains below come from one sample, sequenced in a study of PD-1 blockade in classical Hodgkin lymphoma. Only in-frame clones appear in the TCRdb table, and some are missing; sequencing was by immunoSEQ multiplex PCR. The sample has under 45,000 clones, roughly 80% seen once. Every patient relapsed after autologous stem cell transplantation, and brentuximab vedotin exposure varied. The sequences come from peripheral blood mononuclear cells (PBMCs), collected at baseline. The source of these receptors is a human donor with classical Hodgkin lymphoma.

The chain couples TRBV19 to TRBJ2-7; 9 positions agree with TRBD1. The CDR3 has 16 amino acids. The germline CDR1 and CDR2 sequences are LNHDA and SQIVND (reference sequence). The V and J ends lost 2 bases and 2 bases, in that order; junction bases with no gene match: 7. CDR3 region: CASSISTGTGTYEQYF. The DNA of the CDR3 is TGTGCCAGTAGTATATCGACCGGGACAGGGACCTACGAGCAGTACTTC.

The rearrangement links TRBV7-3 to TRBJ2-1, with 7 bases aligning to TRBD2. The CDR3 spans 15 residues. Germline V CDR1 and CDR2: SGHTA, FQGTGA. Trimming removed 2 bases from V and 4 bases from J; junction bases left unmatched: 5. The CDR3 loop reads CASSLAGARYNEQFF. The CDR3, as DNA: TGTGCCAGCAGCTTAGCGGGAGCGAGGTACAATGAGCAGTTCTTC.

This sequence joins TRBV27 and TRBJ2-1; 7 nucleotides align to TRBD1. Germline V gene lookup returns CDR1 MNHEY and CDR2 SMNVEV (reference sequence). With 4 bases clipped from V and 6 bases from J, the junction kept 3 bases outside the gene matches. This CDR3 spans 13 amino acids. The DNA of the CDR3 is TGTGCCAGCAGTTCTCGACAGGGCAATGAGCAGTTCTTC. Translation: CASSSRQGNEQFF.

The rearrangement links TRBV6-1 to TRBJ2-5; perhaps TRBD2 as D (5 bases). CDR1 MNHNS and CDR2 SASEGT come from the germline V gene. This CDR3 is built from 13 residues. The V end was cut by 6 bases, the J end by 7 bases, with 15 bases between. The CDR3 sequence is CASRLASFVTQYF. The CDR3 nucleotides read TGTGCCAGCAGGCTAGCTTCATTCGTGACCCAGTACTTC.

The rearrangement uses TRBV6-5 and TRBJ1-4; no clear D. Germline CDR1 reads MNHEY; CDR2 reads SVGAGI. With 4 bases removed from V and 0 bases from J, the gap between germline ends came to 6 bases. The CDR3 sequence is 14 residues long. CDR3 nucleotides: TGTGCCAGCAGTTTCCGAGCAACTAATGAAAAACTGTTTTTT. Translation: CASSFRATNEKLFF.

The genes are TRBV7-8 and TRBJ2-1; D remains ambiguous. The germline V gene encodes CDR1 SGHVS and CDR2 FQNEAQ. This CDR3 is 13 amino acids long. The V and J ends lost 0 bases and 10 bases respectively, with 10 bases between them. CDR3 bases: TGTGCCAGCAGCTTAGCTCCAGAAGGGGAGCAGTTCTTC. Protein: CASSLAPEGEQFF.

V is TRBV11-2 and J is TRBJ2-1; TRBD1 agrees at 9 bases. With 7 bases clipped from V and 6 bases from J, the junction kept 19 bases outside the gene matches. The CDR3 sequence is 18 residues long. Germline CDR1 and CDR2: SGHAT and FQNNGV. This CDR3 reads CASNTGGTTGVVSNEQFF. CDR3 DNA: TGTGCCAGCAACACAGGGGGCACAACAGGGGTAGTTAGCAATGAGCAGTTCTTC.

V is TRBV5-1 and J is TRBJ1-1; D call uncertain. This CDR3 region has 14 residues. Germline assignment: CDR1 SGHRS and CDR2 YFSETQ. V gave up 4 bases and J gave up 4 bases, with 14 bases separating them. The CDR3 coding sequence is TGCGCCAGCAGCATTACCCTAGGGCGCACTGAAGCTTTCTTT. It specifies CASSITLGRTEAFF.

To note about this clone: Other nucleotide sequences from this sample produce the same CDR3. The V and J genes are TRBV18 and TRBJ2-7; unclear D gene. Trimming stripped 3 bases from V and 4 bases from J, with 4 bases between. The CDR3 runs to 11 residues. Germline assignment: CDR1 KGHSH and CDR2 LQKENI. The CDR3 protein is CASSPGYEQYF. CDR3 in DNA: TGTGCCAGCTCACCGGGATACGAGCAGTACTTC.